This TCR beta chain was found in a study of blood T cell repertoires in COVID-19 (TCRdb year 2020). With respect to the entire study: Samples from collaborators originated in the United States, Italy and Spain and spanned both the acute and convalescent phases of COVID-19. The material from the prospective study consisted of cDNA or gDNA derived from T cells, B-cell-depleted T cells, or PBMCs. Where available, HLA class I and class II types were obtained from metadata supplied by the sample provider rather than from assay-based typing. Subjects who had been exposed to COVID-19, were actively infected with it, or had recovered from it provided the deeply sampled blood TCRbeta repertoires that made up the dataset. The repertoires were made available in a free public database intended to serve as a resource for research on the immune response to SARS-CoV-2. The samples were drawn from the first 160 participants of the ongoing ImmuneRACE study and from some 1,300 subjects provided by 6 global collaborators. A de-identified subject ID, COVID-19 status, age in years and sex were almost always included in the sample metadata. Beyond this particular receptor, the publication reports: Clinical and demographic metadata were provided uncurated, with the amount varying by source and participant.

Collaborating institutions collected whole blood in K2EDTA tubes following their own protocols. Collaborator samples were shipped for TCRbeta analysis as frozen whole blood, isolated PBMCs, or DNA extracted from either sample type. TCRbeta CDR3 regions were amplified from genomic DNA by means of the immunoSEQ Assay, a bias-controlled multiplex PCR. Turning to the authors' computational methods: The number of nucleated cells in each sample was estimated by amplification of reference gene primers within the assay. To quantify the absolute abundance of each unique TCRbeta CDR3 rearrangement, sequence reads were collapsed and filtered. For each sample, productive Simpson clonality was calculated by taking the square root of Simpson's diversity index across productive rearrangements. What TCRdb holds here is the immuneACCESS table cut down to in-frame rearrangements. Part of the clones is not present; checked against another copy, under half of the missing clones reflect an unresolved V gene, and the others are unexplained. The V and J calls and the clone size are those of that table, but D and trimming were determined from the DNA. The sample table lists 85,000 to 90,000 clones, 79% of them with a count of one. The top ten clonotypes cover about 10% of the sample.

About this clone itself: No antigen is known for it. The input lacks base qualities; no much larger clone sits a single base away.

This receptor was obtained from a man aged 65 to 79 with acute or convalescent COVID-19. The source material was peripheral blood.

Here is the DNA: TGTGCCAGCAGCATACAGGGGGCGCAGGGAAACACCATATATTTT. Its protein product is CASSIQGAQGNTIYF. The chain employs TRBV5-4 and TRBJ1-3; 9 junctional bases match TRBD1. Trimming removed 4 bases from V and 4 bases from J; the gene matches leave 6 bases unexplained. The CDR3 covers 15 residues, taking in both the cysteine and the phenylalanine. The kept DNA is CDR3 alone, 45 bases in frame from the first base. From the germline V gene (reference sequence), CDR1 is SGHNT and CDR2 is YYREEE.